One and the same sample provided the 12 T cell receptor beta chains below, sequenced in a study of monozygotic twins with inflammatory bowel disease. TCRdb reprocessed the 5' RACE reads and stores each CDR3 protein as one record, lacking DNA. The sample table includes fewer than 550,000 distinct CDR3 sequences. The sequenced sample consisted of blood. These receptors originate from a human donor with ulcerative colitis or Crohn's disease, or a healthy co-twin of an affected twin (not recorded which).

The genes are TRBV7-2 and TRBJ1-2; TCRdb names TRBD1, which stays unverified in the absence of DNA. The CDR3 sequence is 14 residues long. From germline, CDR1 is SGHTA and CDR2 FQGNSA. This CDR3 is CASSLERLPGGYTF. The variable domain in full, completed from reference TRBV7-2 and TRBJ1-2, reads GAGVSQSPSNKVTEKGKDVELRCDPISGHTALYWYRQSLGQGLEFLIYFQGNSAPDKSGLPSDRFSAERTGGSVSTLTIQRTQQEDSAVYLCASSLERLPGGYTFGSGTRLTVV.

This chain uses TRBV5-1 with TRBJ2-7; TCRdb's D call, TRBD1, is unchecked because there is no DNA. The CDR3 runs 16 residues. The germline CDR1 and CDR2 sequences are SGHRS and YFSETQ. CDR3 region: CASSFEALGSSYEQYF.

This sequence joins TRBV20-1 and TRBJ1-5; the D call of TRBD1 rests on TCRdb alone, since no DNA is present to check it. CDR3 length: 13 residues. CDR1 is DFQATT and CDR2 is SNEGSKA in the germline V gene (reference sequence). This chain's CDR3 is CSAPGQGDQPQHF.

The rearrangement uses TRBV6-1 and TRBJ1-2; TCRdb picks TRBD1, but there is no DNA to check that call. The germline gives CDR1 MNHNS, CDR2 SASEGT. The CDR3 consists of 15 residues. CDR3: CASCPSTGQGYGYTF.

This chain uses TRBV11-1 with TRBJ2-1; no DNA is available, so the TRBD2 call from TCRdb remains unchecked. CDR3 size: 18 residues. Germline CDR1 and CDR2: SGHAT and FQDESV (reference sequence). The CDR3 spells CASSLAEGTSGIYNEQFF.

The chain recombines TRBV4-1 with TRBJ1-2. Germline-derived CDR1 and CDR2 are MGHRA and YSYEKL. This CDR3 spans 15 amino acids. This CDR3 is CASSQDREADYGYTF.

The chain has TRBV7-9 and TRBJ1-2. Germline V lookup: CDR1 SEHNR, CDR2 FQNEAQ (reference sequence). The CDR3 loop spans 12 amino acids. The CDR3 protein is CASGSGGYGYTF.

V usage is TRBV4-2 and J usage is TRBJ1-2. The CDR3 consists of 17 residues. Germline CDR1 LGHNA, CDR2 YNFKEQ. The CDR3 spells CASSQLTPGQRIYGYTF.

The V call is TRBV6-5, the J call TRBJ2-3; TCRdb outputs TRBD1, but without DNA this stays unchecked. CDR1 is MNHEY, CDR2 SVGAGI, per germline. The CDR3 runs to 17 residues. The CDR3 loop reads CASSYSYKGVSTDTQYF.

The chain couples TRBV18 to TRBJ2-1; TCRdb calls TRBD1, which cannot be checked without DNA. This CDR3 spans 17 amino acids. Germline values: CDR1 KGHSH, CDR2 LQKENI. The CDR3 protein is CASSPPGQVRPYNEQFF.

The chain links TRBV12-3 or TRBV12-4 to TRBJ2-5. CDR3 length equals 13 residues. The CDR3 here is CASSFAGYQTQYF.

V gene TRBV20-1 combines with J gene TRBJ1-6. The length of the CDR3 is 12 residues. Germline V gene data show CDR1 as DFQATT and CDR2 as SNEGSKA (reference sequence). This CDR3 is CSVGQLNSPLHF.